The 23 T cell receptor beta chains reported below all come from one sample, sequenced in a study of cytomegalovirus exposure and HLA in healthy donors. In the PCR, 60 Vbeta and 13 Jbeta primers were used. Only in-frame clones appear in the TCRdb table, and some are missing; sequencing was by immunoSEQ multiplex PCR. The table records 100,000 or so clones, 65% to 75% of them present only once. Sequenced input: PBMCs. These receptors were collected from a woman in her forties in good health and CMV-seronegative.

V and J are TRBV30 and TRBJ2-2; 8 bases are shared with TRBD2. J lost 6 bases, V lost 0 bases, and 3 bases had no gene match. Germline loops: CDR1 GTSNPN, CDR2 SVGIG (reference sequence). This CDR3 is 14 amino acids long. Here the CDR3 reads CAWSVVRGAGELFF. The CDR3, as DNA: TGTGCCTGGAGTGTAGTGCGGGGGGCCGGGGAGCTGTTTTTT.

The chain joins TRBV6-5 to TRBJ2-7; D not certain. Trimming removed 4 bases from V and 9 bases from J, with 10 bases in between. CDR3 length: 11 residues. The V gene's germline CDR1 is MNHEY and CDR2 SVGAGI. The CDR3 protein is CASSFRSSQYF. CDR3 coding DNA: TGTGCCAGCAGTTTTAGGAGCTCGCAGTACTTC.

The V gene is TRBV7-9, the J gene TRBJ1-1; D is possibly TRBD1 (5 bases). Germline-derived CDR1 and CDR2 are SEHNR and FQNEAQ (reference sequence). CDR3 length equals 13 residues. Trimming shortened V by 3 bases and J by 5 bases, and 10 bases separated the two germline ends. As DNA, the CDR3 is TGTGCCAGCAGCTTTATAGGGGTGACTGAAGCTTTCTTT. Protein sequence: CASSFIGVTEAFF.

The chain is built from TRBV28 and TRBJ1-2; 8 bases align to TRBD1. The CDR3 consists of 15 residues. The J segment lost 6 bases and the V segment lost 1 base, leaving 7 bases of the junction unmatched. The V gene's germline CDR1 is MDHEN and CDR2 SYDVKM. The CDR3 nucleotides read TGTGCCAGCAGTTTATCGCGGACAGGGTGGGATGGCTACACCTTC. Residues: CASSLSRTGWDGYTF.

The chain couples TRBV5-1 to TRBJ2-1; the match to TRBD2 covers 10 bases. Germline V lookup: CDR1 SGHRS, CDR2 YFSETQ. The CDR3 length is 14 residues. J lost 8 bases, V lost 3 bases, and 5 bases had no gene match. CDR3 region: CASSSTAGGDEQFF. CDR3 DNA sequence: TGCGCCAGCAGCTCCACAGCGGGAGGGGATGAGCAGTTCTTC.

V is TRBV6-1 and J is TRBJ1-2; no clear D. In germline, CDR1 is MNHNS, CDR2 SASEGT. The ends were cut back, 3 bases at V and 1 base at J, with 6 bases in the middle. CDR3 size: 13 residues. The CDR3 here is CASSDGSNYGYTF. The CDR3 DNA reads TGTGCCAGCAGTGATGGCAGTAACTATGGCTACACCTTC.

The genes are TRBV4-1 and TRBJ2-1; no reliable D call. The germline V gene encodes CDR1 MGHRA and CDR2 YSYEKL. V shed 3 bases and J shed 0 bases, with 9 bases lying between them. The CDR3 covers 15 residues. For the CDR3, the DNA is TGCGCCAGCAGCCACCAAGCGAGCTCCTACAATGAGCAGTTCTTC. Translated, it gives CASSHQASSYNEQFF.

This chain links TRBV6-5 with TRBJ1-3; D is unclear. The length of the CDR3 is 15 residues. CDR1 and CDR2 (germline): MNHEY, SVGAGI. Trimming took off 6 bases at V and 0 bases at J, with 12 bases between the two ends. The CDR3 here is CASSPSYSSGNTIYF. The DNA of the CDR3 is TGTGCCAGCAGCCCCAGTTATTCCTCTGGAAACACCATATATTTT.

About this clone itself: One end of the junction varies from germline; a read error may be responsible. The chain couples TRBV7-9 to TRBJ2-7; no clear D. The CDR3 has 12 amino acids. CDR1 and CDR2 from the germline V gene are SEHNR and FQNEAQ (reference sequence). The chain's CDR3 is CSSSLSSYEQYF. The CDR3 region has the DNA TGTTCCAGCAGCCTTAGCTCCTACGAGCAGTACTTC. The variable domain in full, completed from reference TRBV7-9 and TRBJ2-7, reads DTGVSQNPRHKITKRGQNVTFRCDPISEHNRLYWYRQTLGQGPEFLTYFQNEAQLEKSRLLSDRFSAERPKGSFSTLEIQRTEQGDSAMYLCSSSLSSYEQYFGPGTRLTVT.

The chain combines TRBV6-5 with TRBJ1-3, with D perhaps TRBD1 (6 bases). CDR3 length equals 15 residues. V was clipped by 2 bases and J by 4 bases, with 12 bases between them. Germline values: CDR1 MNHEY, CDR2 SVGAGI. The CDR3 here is CASSYGIGTGNTIYF. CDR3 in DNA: TGTGCCAGCAGTTACGGTATCGGGACAGGAAACACCATATATTTT.

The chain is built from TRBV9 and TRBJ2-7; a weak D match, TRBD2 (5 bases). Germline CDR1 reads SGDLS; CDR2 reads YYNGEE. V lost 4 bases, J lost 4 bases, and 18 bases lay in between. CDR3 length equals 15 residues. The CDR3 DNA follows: TGTGCCAGCAGCCCCAATGTAGCGACGGATTACGAGCAGTACTTC. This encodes CASSPNVATDYEQYF.

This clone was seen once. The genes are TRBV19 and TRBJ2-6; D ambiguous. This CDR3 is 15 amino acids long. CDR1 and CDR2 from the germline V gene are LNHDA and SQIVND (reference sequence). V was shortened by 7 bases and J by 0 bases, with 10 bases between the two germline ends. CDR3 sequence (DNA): TGTGCCAGTAATGATGAGCTCTCTGGGGCCAACGTCCTGACTTTC. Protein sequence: CASNDELSGANVLTF.

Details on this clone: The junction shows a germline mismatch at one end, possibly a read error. CDR3 nucleotide sequence: TGTGCCAGCAGCTCCCCCGGTGTAGCCATGCCCTATGAGCAGTACTTC. This encodes CASSSPGVAMPYEQYF. The chain employs TRBV28 and TRBJ2-7; D is unclear. The CDR3 has 16 amino acids. Germline assignment: CDR1 MDHEN and CDR2 SYDVKM.

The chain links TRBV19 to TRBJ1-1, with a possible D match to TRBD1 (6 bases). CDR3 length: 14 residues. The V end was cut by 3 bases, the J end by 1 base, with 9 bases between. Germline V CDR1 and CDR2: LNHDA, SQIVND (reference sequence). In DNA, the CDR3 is TGTGCCAGTAGTATTACAGGGACGAACACTGAAGCTTTCTTT. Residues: CASSITGTNTEAFF.

DNA of the CDR3: TGTGCCAGCAGCTCGACAGGCGCCTACGAGCAGTACTTC. Translated, it gives CASSSTGAYEQYF. J is TRBJ2-7 and V is TRBV11-2; D is possibly TRBD1 (6 bases). CDR1 is SGHAT, CDR2 FQNNGV, per germline. The CDR3 is 13 residues long. With 4 bases removed from V and 2 bases from J, the gap between germline ends came to 9 bases.

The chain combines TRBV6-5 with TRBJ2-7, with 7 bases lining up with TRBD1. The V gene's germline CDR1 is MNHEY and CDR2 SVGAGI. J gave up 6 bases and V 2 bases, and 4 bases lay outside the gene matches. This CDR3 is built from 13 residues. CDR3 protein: CASSYGRQGEQYF. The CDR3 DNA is TGTGCCAGCAGTTACGGTCGACAGGGCGAGCAGTACTTC.

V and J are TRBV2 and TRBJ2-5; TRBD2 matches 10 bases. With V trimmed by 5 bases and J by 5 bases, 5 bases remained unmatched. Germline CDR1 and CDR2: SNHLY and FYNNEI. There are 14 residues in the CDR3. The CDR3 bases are TGTGCCAGCAGTTTGGGGACTAGCGTTGAGACCCAGTACTTC. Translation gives CASSLGTSVETQYF.

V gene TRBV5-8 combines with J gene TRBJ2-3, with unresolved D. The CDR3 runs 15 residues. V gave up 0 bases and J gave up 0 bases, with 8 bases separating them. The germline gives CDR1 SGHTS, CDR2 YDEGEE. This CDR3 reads CASSLVLFSTDTQYF. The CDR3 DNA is TGTGCCAGCAGCTTGGTCCTTTTCAGCACAGATACGCAGTATTTT.

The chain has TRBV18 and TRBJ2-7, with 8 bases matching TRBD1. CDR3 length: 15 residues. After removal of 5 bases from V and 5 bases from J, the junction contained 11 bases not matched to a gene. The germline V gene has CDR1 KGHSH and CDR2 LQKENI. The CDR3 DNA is TGTGCCAGCTCAAGACAGGGGAATATCGAGGACGAGCAGTACTTC. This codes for CASSRQGNIEDEQYF.

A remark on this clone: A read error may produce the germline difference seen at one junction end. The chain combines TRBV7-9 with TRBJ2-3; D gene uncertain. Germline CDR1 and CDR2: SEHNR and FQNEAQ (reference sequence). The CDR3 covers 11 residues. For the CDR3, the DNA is TGTGCCAGCGGCTACACAGATACACAGTATTTT. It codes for CASGYTDTQYF.

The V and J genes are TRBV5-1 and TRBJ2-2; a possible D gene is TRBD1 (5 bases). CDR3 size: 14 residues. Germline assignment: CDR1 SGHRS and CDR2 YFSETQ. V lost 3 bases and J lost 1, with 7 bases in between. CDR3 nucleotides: TGCGCCAGCAGCTCAACAGGGAACACCGGGGAGCTGTTTTTT. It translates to CASSSTGNTGELFF.

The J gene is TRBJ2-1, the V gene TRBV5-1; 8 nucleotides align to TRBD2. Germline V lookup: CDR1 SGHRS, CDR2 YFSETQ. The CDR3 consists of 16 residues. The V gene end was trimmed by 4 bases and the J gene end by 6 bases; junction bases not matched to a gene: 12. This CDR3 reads CASSLPVAGIANEQFF. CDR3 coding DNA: TGCGCCAGCAGCCTCCCTGTAGCGGGGATCGCCAATGAGCAGTTCTTC.

CDR3 in amino acids: CASTLAGGYYNEQFF. CDR3 coding DNA: TGTGCCAGCACCTTGGCGGGGGGTTACTACAATGAGCAGTTCTTC. This chain links TRBV28 with TRBJ2-1; 8 bases agree with TRBD2. J lost 3 bases, V lost 7 bases, and 8 bases had no gene match. There are 15 residues in the CDR3. CDR1 is MDHEN and CDR2 is SYDVKM in the germline V gene.